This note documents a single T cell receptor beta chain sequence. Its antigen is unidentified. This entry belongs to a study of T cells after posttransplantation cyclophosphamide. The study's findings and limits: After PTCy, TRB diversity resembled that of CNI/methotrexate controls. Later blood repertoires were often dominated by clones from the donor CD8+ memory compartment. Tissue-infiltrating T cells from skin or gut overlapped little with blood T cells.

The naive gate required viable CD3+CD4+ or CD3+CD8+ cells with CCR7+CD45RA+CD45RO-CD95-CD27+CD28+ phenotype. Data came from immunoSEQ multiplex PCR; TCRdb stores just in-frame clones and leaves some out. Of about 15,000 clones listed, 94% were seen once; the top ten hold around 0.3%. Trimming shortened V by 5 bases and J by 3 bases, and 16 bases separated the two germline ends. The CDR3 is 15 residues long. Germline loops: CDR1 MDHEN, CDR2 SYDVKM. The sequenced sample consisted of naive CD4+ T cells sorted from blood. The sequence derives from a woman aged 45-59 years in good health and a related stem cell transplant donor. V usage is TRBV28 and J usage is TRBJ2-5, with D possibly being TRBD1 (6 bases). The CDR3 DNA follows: TGTGCCAGCAGTCCGGCCGGGACACTTGAAGAGACCCAGTACTTC. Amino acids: CASSPAGTLEETQYF. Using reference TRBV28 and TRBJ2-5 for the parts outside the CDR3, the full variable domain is DVKVTQSSRYLVKRTGEKVFLECVQDMDHENMFWYRQDPGLGLRLIYFSYDVKMKEKGDIPEGYSVSREKKERFSLILESASTNQTSMYLCASSPAGTLEETQYFGPGTRLLVL.